Below, one T cell receptor beta chain is given with its context. Its antigen remains undetermined. The record has no base qualities; no much larger clone is one base away. The reads were generated on an Illumina HiSeq 1500. Through fastp at Q25 and MiXCR, TCRdb rebuilt clones from the public reads, retaining in-frame beta chains. Identical CDR3 protein sequences are pooled into one entry, listed with their most common genes and DNA. The sample table lists approximately 320,000 distinct CDR3 sequences, 9.5% of them with a count of one. Together, the top ten hold approximately 4.5% of the sample. The sample is drawn from a study of T cell repertoires in cytomegalovirus infection (dated by TCRdb to the late 2010s). Regarding the study in general: The HLA type of each donor mattered for the analysis, because public TCR beta signatures pointed to carriage of CMV infection along with the matching HLA type.

Study-wide findings and limitations: The ex vivo response was dominated by HLA-C-restricted CMV-specific TCR beta clonotypes, which also provided the single most frequent clonotype in two of eight donors. In both this cohort and an independent cohort of some 370 donors, the cumulative frequency of public TCR beta family members distinguished carriers of CMV infection plus the relevant HLA type.

Sequenced: PBMCs. The receptor was derived from a human donor in good health (CMV status not recorded). Some clones in this sample may be carry-over from other donors' samples.

The CDR3 reads CASRPGIGRGGNEQFF. The nucleotide sequence reads as follows: TGTGCCAGCAGGCCCGGGATTGGGCGGGGGGGTAATGAGCAGTTCTTC. The chain is encoded by TRBV6-2 or TRBV6-3 joined to TRBJ2-1; TRBD2 fits 9 bases in the junction. V trim: 6 bases; J trim: 7 bases; unmatched bases: 13. CDR1 and CDR2 (MNHEY, SVGEGT) derive from the germline V gene. Taken from cysteine to phenylalanine, the CDR3 has 16 residues. CDR3 DNA only is kept here, 48 bases in frame from base 1.